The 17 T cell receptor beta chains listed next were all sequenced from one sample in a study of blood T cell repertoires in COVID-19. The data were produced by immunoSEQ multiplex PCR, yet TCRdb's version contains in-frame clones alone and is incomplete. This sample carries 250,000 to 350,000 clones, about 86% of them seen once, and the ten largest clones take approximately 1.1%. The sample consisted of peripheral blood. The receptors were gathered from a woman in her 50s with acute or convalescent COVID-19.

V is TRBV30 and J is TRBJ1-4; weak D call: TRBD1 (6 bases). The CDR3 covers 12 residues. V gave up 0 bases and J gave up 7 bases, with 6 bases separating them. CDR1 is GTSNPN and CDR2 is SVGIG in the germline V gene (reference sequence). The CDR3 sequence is CAWSVRGEKLFF. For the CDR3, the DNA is TGTGCCTGGAGTGTCAGGGGTGAAAAACTGTTTTTT.

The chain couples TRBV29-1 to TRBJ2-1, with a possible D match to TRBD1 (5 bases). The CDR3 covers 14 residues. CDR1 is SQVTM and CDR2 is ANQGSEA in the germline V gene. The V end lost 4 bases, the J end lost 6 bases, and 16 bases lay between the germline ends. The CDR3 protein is CSVGDHLDSNEQFF. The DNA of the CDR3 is TGCAGCGTTGGGGATCACCTAGACAGCAATGAGCAGTTCTTC.

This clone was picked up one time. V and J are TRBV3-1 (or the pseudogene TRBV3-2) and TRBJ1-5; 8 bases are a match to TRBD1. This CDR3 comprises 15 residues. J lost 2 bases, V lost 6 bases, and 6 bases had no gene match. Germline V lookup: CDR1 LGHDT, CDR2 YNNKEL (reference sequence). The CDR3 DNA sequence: TGTGCCAGCAGGCTCGGACAGGGCCGCAATCAGCCCCAGCATTTT. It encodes CASRLGQGRNQPQHF.

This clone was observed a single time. The chain's CDR3 is CASSLSWASGRYEQFF. In DNA form, the CDR3 reads TGTGCCAGCAGCTTAAGTTGGGCTAGCGGGAGATATGAGCAGTTCTTC. V usage is TRBV7-2 and J usage is TRBJ2-1; 10 bases align to TRBD2. The CDR3 length is 16 residues. Unmatched junction bases numbered 9, after V lost 2 bases and J lost 8 bases. Germline V gene data show CDR1 as SGHTA and CDR2 as FQGNSA. Together with reference TRBV7-2 and TRBJ2-1, the CDR3 gives the full variable domain: GAGVSQSPSNKVTEKGKDVELRCDPISGHTALYWYRQSLGQGLEFLIYFQGNSAPDKSGLPSDRFSAERTGGSVSTLTIQRTQQEDSAVYLCASSLSWASGRYEQFFGPGTRLTVL.

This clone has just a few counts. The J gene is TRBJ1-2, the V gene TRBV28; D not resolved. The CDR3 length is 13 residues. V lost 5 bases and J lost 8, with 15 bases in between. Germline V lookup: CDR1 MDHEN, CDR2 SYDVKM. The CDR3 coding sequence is TGTGCCAGCAGTCCACGGCCCACAGAGGGCTACACCTTC. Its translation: CASSPRPTEGYTF.

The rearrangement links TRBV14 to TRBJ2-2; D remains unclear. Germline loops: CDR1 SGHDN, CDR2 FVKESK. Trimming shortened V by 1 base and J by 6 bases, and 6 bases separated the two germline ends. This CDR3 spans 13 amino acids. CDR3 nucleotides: TGTGCCAGCAGCCAAGTAACGGCCGGGGAGCTGTTTTTT. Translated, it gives CASSQVTAGELFF.

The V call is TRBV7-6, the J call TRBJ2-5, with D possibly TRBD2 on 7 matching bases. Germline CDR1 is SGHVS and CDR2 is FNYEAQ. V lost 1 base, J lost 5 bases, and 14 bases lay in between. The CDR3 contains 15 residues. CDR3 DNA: TGTGCCAGCAGCTTAGTGGGGGGGGCTGGGGAGACCCAGTACTTC. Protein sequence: CASSLVGGAGETQYF.

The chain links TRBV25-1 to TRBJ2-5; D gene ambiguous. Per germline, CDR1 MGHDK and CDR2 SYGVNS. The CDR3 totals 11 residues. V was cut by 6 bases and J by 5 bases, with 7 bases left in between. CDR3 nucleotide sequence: TGTGCCAGCAGAAGCCGGGAGACCCAGTACTTC. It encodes CASRSRETQYF.

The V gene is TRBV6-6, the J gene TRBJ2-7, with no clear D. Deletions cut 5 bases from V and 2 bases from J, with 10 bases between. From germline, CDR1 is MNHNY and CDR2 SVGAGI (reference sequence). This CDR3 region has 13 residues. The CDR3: CASSPLRTYEQYV. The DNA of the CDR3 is TGTGCCAGCAGTCCCCTTAGAACCTACGAGCAGTACGTC.

The CDR3 is CASSPTGGDTEAFF. As DNA, the CDR3 is TGTGCCAGCAGCCCGACAGGGGGCGACACTGAAGCTTTCTTT. V gene TRBV5-4 combines with J gene TRBJ1-1, with TRBD1 identical over 10 bases. V gave up 4 bases and J gave up 3 bases; unmatched junction bases: 3. The CDR3 extends over 14 amino acids. Looked up from germline, CDR1 is SGHNT and CDR2 is YYREEE (reference sequence). The whole variable domain, filled in from reference TRBV5-4 and TRBJ1-1, reads ETGVTQSPTHLIKTRGQQVTLRCSSQSGHNTVSWYQQALGQGPQFIFQYYREEENGRGNFPPRFSGLQFPNYSSELNVNALELDDSALYLCASSPTGGDTEAFFGQGTRLTVV.

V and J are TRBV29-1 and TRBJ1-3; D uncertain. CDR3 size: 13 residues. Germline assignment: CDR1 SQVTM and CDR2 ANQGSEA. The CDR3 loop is CAELASPSNTIYF. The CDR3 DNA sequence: TGCGCCGAATTAGCTTCTCCCTCAAACACCATATATTTT.

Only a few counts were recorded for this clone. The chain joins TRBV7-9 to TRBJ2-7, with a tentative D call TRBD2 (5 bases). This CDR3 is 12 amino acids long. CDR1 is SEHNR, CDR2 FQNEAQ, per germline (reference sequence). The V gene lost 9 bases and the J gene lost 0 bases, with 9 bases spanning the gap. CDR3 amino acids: CASSGNSYEQYF. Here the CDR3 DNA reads TGTGCCAGTTCGGGAAACTCCTACGAGCAGTACTTC.

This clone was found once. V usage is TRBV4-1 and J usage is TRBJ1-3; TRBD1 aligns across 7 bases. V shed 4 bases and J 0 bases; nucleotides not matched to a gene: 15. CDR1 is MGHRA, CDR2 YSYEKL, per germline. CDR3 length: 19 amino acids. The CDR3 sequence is CASSLRLGLTGSSGNTIYF. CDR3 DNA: TGCGCCAGCAGCCTAAGGTTGGGGTTGACAGGGAGCTCTGGAAACACCATATATTTT.

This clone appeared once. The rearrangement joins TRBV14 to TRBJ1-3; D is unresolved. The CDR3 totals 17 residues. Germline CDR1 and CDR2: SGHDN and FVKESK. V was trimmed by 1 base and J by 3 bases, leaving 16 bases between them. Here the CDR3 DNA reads TGTGCCAGCAGCCAAGGTTTTATCGGGGAGCGTGGAAACACCATATATTTT. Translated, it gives CASSQGFIGERGNTIYF.

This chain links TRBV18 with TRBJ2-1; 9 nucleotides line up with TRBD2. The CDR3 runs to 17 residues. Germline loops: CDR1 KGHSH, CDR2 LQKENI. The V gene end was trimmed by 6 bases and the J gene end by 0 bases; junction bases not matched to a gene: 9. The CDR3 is CASSQRAGGPSYNEQFF. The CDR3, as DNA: TGTGCCAGCTCCCAACGCGCGGGAGGGCCCTCCTACAATGAGCAGTTCTTC. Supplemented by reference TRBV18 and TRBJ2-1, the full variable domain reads NAGVMQNPRHLVRRRGQEARLRCSPMKGHSHVYWYRQLPEEGLKFMVYLQKENIIDESGMPKERFSAEFPKEGPSILRIQQVVRGDSAAYFCASSQRAGGPSYNEQFFGPGTRLTVL.

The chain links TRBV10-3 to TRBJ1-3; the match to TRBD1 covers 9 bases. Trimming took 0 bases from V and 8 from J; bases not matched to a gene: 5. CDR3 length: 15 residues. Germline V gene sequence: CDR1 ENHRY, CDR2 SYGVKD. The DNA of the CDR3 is TGTGCCATCAGTGAGTCAACAGGGGGCTTGGACACCATATATTTT. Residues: CAISESTGGLDTIYF.

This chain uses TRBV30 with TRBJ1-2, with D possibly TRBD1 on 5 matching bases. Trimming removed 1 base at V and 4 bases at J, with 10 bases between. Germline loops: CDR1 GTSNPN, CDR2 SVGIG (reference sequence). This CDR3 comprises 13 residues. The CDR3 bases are TGTGCCTGGAGTGAAGGGGCCTTCTATGGCTACACCTTC. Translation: CAWSEGAFYGYTF.